Listed below are T cell receptor beta chains from one sample, sequenced in a study of cytomegalovirus exposure and HLA in healthy donors. This table comes from immunoSEQ multiplex PCR, and its TCRdb copy is limited to in-frame clones, with some not included. The sample lists roughly 150,000 clones; approximately 85% were seen once. The material sequenced was PBMCs. The receptors originated from a man aged 25-45 years in good health and CMV-seropositive. CDR3s include the opening cysteine and the closing phenylalanine or tryptophan. The D gene is left open where the match is weak. Clone sizes are given selectively: once, few, many, or a class where the clone is expanded.

j_call: TRBJ2-7
v_call: TRBV6-6
d_call: NA
clone_size: NA
cdr3_length: 15
cdr3_nt: TGTGCCAGCAGTTACTCGATCCGGGGATACTACGAGCAGTACTTC
cdr3_aa: CASSYSIRGYYEQYF

j_call: TRBJ1-5
v_call: TRBV19
d_call: TRBD1
clone_size: NA
cdr3_length: 15
cdr3_nt: TGTGCCAGTAGTTCAGGACAGGTCCTAAATCAGCCCCAGCATTTT
cdr3_aa: CASSSGQVLNQPQHF

j_call: TRBJ2-1
v_call: TRBV19
d_call: NA
clone_size: NA
cdr3_length: 14
cdr3_nt: TGTGCCAGTAGATGGGGGGAGATCGTAAATGAGCAGTTCTTC
cdr3_aa: CASRWGEIVNEQFF

j_call: TRBJ2-2
v_call: TRBV5-4
d_call: NA
clone_size: NA
cdr3_length: 16
cdr3_nt: TGTGCCAGCAGCTTTTACAGACCTTCGAACACCGGGGAGCTGTTTTTT
cdr3_aa: CASSFYRPSNTGELFF

j_call: TRBJ1-1
v_call: TRBV2
d_call: NA
clone_size: NA
cdr3_length: 15
cdr3_nt: TGTGCCAGCAGCGCCGACAGGCTGATTAACACTGAAGCTTTCTTT
cdr3_aa: CASSADRLINTEAFF

j_call: TRBJ1-5
v_call: TRBV4-3
d_call: NA
clone_size: few
cdr3_length: 15
cdr3_nt: TGCGCCAGCAGCCAAGATCAGGACGGGGATCAGCCCCAGCATTTT
cdr3_aa: CASSQDQDGDQPQHF

j_call: TRBJ2-1
v_call: TRBV11-2
d_call: NA
clone_size: NA
cdr3_length: 15
cdr3_nt: TGTGCCAGCAGCTTAGATCGGTACAGGGACAATGAGCAGTTCTTC
cdr3_aa: CASSLDRYRDNEQFF

j_call: TRBJ2-1
v_call: TRBV4-1
d_call: TRBD2
clone_size: NA
cdr3_length: 15
cdr3_nt: TGCGCCAGCAGCGTCCGACTAGCGGGAGTTGATGAGCAGTTCTTC
cdr3_aa: CASSVRLAGVDEQFF

j_call: TRBJ2-1
v_call: TRBV19
d_call: NA
clone_size: NA
cdr3_length: 15
cdr3_nt: TGTGCCAGTAGTATACGAGAGGTGATAGTCAATGAGCAGTTCTTC
cdr3_aa: CASSIREVIVNEQFF

j_call: TRBJ2-2
v_call: TRBV11-3
d_call: TRBD2
clone_size: NA
cdr3_length: 15
cdr3_nt: TGTGCCAGCAGCTTGACTAGCGGGGGCACCGGGGAGCTGTTTTTT
cdr3_aa: CASSLTSGGTGELFF

j_call: TRBJ2-2
v_call: TRBV9
d_call: NA
clone_size: NA
cdr3_length: 17
cdr3_nt: TGTGCCAGCAGCGTAGGGATCCTCGGCCCGACTCGCGGGGAGCTGTTTTTT
cdr3_aa: CASSVGILGPTRGELFF

j_call: TRBJ1-5
v_call: TRBV5-1
d_call: NA
clone_size: NA
cdr3_length: 14
cdr3_nt: TGCGCCAGCAGCTGGGGCCCCACGGACCAGCCCCAGCATTTT
cdr3_aa: CASSWGPTDQPQHF

j_call: TRBJ1-3
v_call: TRBV9
d_call: NA
clone_size: few
cdr3_length: 16
cdr3_nt: TGTGCCAGCAGCGTAAAGATGGCAGTCTCTGGAAACACCATATATTTT
cdr3_aa: CASSVKMAVSGNTIYF

j_call: TRBJ2-1
v_call: TRBV15
d_call: NA
clone_size: NA
cdr3_length: 16
cdr3_nt: TGTGCCACCAGCAGATGGCGGGACCGCTATGGGGATGAGCAGTTCTTC
cdr3_aa: CATSRWRDRYGDEQFF

j_call: TRBJ1-4
v_call: TRBV9
d_call: NA
clone_size: NA
cdr3_length: 13
cdr3_nt: TGTGCCAGCAGCGTAGGAGGGAATGAAAAACTGTTTTTT
cdr3_aa: CASSVGGNEKLFF

j_call: TRBJ2-7
v_call: TRBV6-1
d_call: TRBD1
clone_size: NA
cdr3_length: 15
cdr3_nt: TGTGCCAGCAGTGAAAGCCCGGACAGGGTCCGCGAGCAGTACTTC
cdr3_aa: CASSESPDRVREQYF

j_call: TRBJ1-6
v_call: TRBV27
d_call: NA
clone_size: NA
cdr3_length: 14
cdr3_nt: TGTGCCAGCAGTGCTAGGCCAGCTAATTCACCCCTCCACTTT
cdr3_aa: CASSARPANSPLHF

j_call: TRBJ2-3
v_call: TRBV12-5
d_call: NA
clone_size: NA
cdr3_length: 16
cdr3_nt: TGTGCTAGTGGTTTGGTACGGGTGGTCCTTCGGGATACGCAGTATTTT
cdr3_aa: CASGLVRVVLRDTQYF

j_call: TRBJ2-6
v_call: TRBV18
d_call: NA
clone_size: NA
cdr3_length: 16
cdr3_nt: TGTGCCAGCTCACCACTTCAGAACTCTGGGGCCAACGTCCTGACTTTC
cdr3_aa: CASSPLQNSGANVLTF

j_call: TRBJ2-1
v_call: TRBV27
d_call: TRBD2
clone_size: once
cdr3_length: 14
cdr3_nt: TGTGCCAGCAGTTTGGCCTTTAGCGGGAATGAGCAGTTCTTC
cdr3_aa: CASSLAFSGNEQFF

j_call: TRBJ2-1
v_call: TRBV25-1
d_call: TRBD2
clone_size: NA
cdr3_length: 14
cdr3_nt: TGTGCCAGCAGGGGGACTAGCGAGGTCGGTGAGCAGTTCTTC
cdr3_aa: CASRGTSEVGEQFF

j_call: TRBJ1-1
v_call: TRBV18
d_call: TRBD1
clone_size: NA
cdr3_length: 15
cdr3_nt: TGTGCCAGCTCACCTATGGACAGGGGGGGCACTGAAGCTTTCTTT
cdr3_aa: CASSPMDRGGTEAFF

j_call: TRBJ1-2
v_call: TRBV18
d_call: NA
clone_size: NA
cdr3_length: 14
cdr3_nt: TGTGCCAGCTCACCAGCAGGGTCTTCGGAAGGCTACACCTTC
cdr3_aa: CASSPAGSSEGYTF

j_call: TRBJ2-3
v_call: TRBV10-3
d_call: TRBD2
clone_size: NA
cdr3_length: 14
cdr3_nt: TGTGCCATCAGTGCCGGGACTAGCTCAGATACGCAGTATTTT
cdr3_aa: CAISAGTSSDTQYF

j_call: TRBJ2-3
v_call: TRBV4-3
d_call: TRBD2
clone_size: NA
cdr3_length: 13
cdr3_nt: TGCGCCAGCAGCCAAGATAGGGAGGGCCCGCAGTATTTT
cdr3_aa: CASSQDREGPQYF

j_call: TRBJ1-5
v_call: TRBV6-6
d_call: TRBD1
clone_size: once
cdr3_length: 14
cdr3_nt: TGTGCCAGCAGTTACAGGACAGGGGATCAGCCCCAGCATTTT
cdr3_aa: CASSYRTGDQPQHF

j_call: TRBJ1-5
v_call: TRBV28
d_call: NA
clone_size: NA
cdr3_length: 18
cdr3_nt: TGTGCCAGCAGAACAACCCTATTCGGGGGGACAATCAATCAGCCCCAGCATTTT
cdr3_aa: CASRTTLFGGTINQPQHF

j_call: TRBJ2-1
v_call: TRBV4-2
d_call: TRBD2
clone_size: NA
cdr3_length: 16
cdr3_nt: TGTGCCAGCAGCCAAGCCGGGACTAGCGGGAGGGGTGAGCAGTTCTTC
cdr3_aa: CASSQAGTSGRGEQFF

j_call: TRBJ2-7
v_call: TRBV14
d_call: NA
clone_size: once
cdr3_length: 15
cdr3_nt: TGTGCCAGCAGCCAAGGAAGGGGGGGCCCCTACGAGCAGTACTTC
cdr3_aa: CASSQGRGGPYEQYF

j_call: TRBJ2-2
v_call: TRBV4-3
d_call: NA
clone_size: NA
cdr3_length: 13
cdr3_nt: TGCGCCAGCAGCCAATGGATGGAGGGGGAGCTGTTTTTT
cdr3_aa: CASSQWMEGELFF

j_call: TRBJ2-7
v_call: TRBV10-3
d_call: NA
clone_size: NA
cdr3_length: 13
cdr3_nt: TGTGCCATCAACCCCGGCGGCTCCTACGAGCAGTACTTC
cdr3_aa: CAINPGGSYEQYF

j_call: TRBJ1-2
v_call: TRBV7-2
d_call: NA
clone_size: NA
cdr3_length: 15
cdr3_nt: TGTGCCAGCAGCTTCGGAGGGACCGGGAACTATGGCTACACCTTC
cdr3_aa: CASSFGGTGNYGYTF

j_call: TRBJ1-5
v_call: TRBV28
d_call: TRBD1
clone_size: NA
cdr3_length: 15
cdr3_nt: TGTGCCAGCAGTTTAGGGCAGGGGGCCTACCAGCCCCAGCATTTT
cdr3_aa: CASSLGQGAYQPQHF